The clone carrying this TCR beta chain was counted once. Its matching antigen is unknown. This record comes from a study of monozygotic twins with cystic fibrosis. Study-level background: Library input was around 3.1 micrograms of fragmented DNA, with about 15 PCR cycles. Study findings and constraints: J usage was most co-twin-similar in 8 of 16 pairs, V in 13. Clonality was generally low (median about 0.01), higher in the most severe patients.

Sequenced by immunoSEQ multiplex PCR; TCRdb stores in-frame clones only, minus some. The sample holds fewer than 30,000 clones, roughly 96% seen once. Sequences were obtained from blood. The clonotype originates from a girl aged 2 to 9 with cystic fibrosis.

The CDR3: CASSFDRGPSYEQYF. For the CDR3, the DNA is TGTGCCAGCAGCTTCGACAGGGGGCCCTCCTACGAGCAGTACTTC. The rearrangement links TRBV11-3 to TRBJ2-7, with 10 bases lining up with TRBD1. This CDR3 spans 15 amino acids. Unmatched junction bases numbered 2, after V lost 3 bases and J lost 0 bases. From germline, CDR1 is SGHNT and CDR2 YENEEA.